The TCR beta chain under discussion was sequenced for a study of blood T cells in healthy people across ages. Looked up from germline, CDR1 is LNHNV and CDR2 is YYDKDF (reference sequence). V gave up 0 bases and J gave up 0 bases; unmatched junction bases: 6. This CDR3 is 18 amino acids long. For the second PCR, which ran for roughly 6 to 11 cycles, a sample-barcoded 5' primer and a J-beta primer mix were used. MiXCR, run by TCRdb on the 5' RACE reads, gives a single entry per CDR3 protein. This sample carries approximately 320,000 distinct CDR3 sequences, around 30% of them seen once, and the ten largest clones take around 29%.

The sample was blood. This clonotype was obtained from a woman between 65 and 79 years old in good health. This chain links TRBV15 with TRBJ2-5; 11 bases are shared with TRBD1. This chain's CDR3 is CATSRERTGGRYQETQYF. In nucleotides, the CDR3 is TGTGCCACCAGCAGAGAAAGGACAGGGGGCCGGTACCAAGAGACCCAGTACTTC.